This TCR beta chain was documented in a study of T cells of healthy individuals (dated by TCRdb to 2016 to 2019). Receptor amplification or capture employed 5' RACE. The sequencer was an Illumina MiSeq. The public reads were reanalyzed by TCRdb: fastp trimming at Q25, MiXCR alignment, in-frame beta chains only. Every distinct CDR3 protein forms one entry, paired with its most common genes and DNA. Across this sample there are about 57,000 distinct CDR3 sequences, with around 15% seen only once. The ten largest clones capture about 4.7% of the sample. There are a few counts of this clonotype. Its specific antigen is unknown. The sample holds no much larger clone one base away, and base qualities are not on file. This receptor was obtained from a human donor in good health.

The bases are TGCAGTGCTAGAGATCCCCTGGACGGAACCGGGGAGCTGTTTTTT. Translated, it gives CSARDPLDGTGELFF. The receptor chain draws on TRBV20-1 and TRBJ2-2; confidence is insufficient to name the D gene. V loses 0 bases, J loses 5 bases, and the germline ends lie 13 bases apart. In the germline V gene (reference sequence), CDR1 corresponds to DFQATT and CDR2 to SNEGSKA. The CDR3 has 15 amino acids, counting the end cysteine and phenylalanine. The entry retains the CDR3 DNA only, 45 bases that are in frame from base 1.